This T cell receptor beta chain emerged from a study of radiation and T cells in renal cell carcinoma. General study findings and limits: No pretreatment tumor biopsies were available for baseline clonotypes. In blood, top tumor clones expanded by 2 weeks, shrinking by 4.

Germline CDR1 is MNHEY and CDR2 is SMNVEV (reference sequence). The CDR3 loop spans 14 amino acids. V shed 5 bases and J 5 bases; nucleotides not matched to a gene: 8. Here immunoSEQ multiplex PCR was the method, and the copy in TCRdb shows in-frame clones only, minus some. This table has approximately 92,000 clones, 85% appearing once. Worth noting for this clone: The antigen is unknown.

The time point here: blood 4 weeks post-SBRT, at nephrectomy. Treatment given: 15 Gy SBRT to primary tumor, nephrectomy 4 weeks later. Nephrectomy followed 15 Gy stereotactic body radiation by 4 weeks. The patient's renal cell carcinoma had clear cell pathology. The sequence came from a man over 45 with renal cell carcinoma. This sample comprised blood, obtained from a patient whose treatment included radiotherapy and nephrectomy. The rearrangement joins TRBV27 to TRBJ1-1; 7 nucleotides match TRBD1. Written as DNA, the CDR3 is TGTGCCAGCAGTAGAAGGACAGGTTGGACTGAAGCTTTCTTT. Translating gives CASSRRTGWTEAFF.